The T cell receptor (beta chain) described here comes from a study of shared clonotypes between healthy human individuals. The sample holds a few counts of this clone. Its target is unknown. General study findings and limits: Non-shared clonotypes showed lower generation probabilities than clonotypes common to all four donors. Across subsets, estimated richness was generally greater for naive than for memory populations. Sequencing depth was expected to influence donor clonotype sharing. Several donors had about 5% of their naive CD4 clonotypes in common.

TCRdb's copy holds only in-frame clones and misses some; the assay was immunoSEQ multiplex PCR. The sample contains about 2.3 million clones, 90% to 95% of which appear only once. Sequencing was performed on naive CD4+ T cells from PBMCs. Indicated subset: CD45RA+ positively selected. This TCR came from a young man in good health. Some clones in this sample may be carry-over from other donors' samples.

CDR3 amino acids: CASSKGQGSNQPQHF. The CDR3 region has the DNA TGTGCCAGCAGCAAAGGACAGGGGAGCAATCAGCCCCAGCATTTT. The chain recombines TRBV9 with TRBJ1-5; TRBD1 agrees at 9 bases. The germline CDR1 and CDR2 sequences are SGDLS and YYNGEE. V shed 4 bases and J 1 base; nucleotides not matched to a gene: 3. The CDR3 is 15 residues long.